This is a list of T cell receptor beta chains from one sample in a study of blood T cell repertoires in COVID-19. Produced via immunoSEQ multiplex PCR; TCRdb's table is partial and in-frame only. The table includes a few hundred thousand clones, around 90% detected once. Material for sequencing was PBMCs or T cells enriched from blood (not recorded which). These receptors came from a young woman who had recovered from COVID-19. Each CDR3 is given with its conserved first and last residue. D genes are given only for firm matches. A row's size may be missing; if present it is once, few, many or a size class.

TRBV11-3,NA,TRBD1,TRBJ2-7,TGTGCCAGCAGCCGTACAGGGGGCCCTTCCTACGAGCAGTACTTC,CASSRTGGPSYEQYF
TRBV7-9,once,TRBD1,TRBJ2-7,TGTGCCAGCAGCTCCCGGACAGGGGTGGAAGGAGAGCAGTACTTC,CASSSRTGVEGEQYF
TRBV9,NA,NA,TRBJ2-3,TGTGCCAGCAGCGTAGGACAGGTGGCAGATACGCAGTATTTT,CASSVGQVADTQYF
TRBV13,NA,TRBD2,TRBJ2-5,TGTGCCAGCAGCTCCACGAGGACTAGTCTCAGGGAGACCCAGTACTTC,CASSSTRTSLRETQYF
TRBV5-1,NA,NA,TRBJ2-3,TGCGCCAGCAGTCTAGAAGATACGCAGTATTTT,CASSLEDTQYF
TRBV18,NA,TRBD1,TRBJ2-1,TGTGCCAGCTCAGGGACAGGCAGCTCCTACAATGAGCAGTTCTTC,CASSGTGSSYNEQFF
TRBV30,few,TRBD1,TRBJ2-7,TGTGCCTGGAGTTATGGACAGGGAAAGCAGTACTTC,CAWSYGQGKQYF
TRBV7-9,NA,NA,TRBJ1-1,TGTGCCAGCAGCAACGCCGATCAGCCGCAGCGGGCTTTCTTT,CASSNADQPQRAFF
TRBV6-6,NA,TRBD1,TRBJ1-5,TGTGCCAGCAGTTACGGGGACAGACTGGTTCAGCCCCAGCATTTT,CASSYGDRLVQPQHF
TRBV27,NA,TRBD1,TRBJ2-7,TGTGCCAGCAGGATGCTACCGGGTGGGGGACAGGGCACCTACGAGCAGTACTTC,CASRMLPGGGQGTYEQYF
TRBV7-9,NA,NA,TRBJ2-7,TGTGCCAGCAGCCCCTCCCCGACAGATTACGAGCAGTACTTC,CASSPSPTDYEQYF
TRBV6-5,NA,NA,TRBJ2-2,TGTGCCAGCCAGGGGGGACAGACGAACACCGGGGAGCTGTTTTTT,CASQGGQTNTGELFF